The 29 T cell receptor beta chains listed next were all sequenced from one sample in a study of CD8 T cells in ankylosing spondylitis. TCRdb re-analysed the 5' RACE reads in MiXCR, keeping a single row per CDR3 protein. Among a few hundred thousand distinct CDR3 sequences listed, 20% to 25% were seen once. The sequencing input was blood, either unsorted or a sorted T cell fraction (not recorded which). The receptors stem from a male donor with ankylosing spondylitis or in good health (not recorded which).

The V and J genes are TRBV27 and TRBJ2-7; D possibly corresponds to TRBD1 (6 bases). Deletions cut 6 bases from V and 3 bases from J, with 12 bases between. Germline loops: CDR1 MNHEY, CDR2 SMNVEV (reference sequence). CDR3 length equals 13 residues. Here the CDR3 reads CASSHRANYEQYF. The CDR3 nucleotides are TGTGCCAGCAGCCACAGGGCCAACTACGAGCAGTACTTC.

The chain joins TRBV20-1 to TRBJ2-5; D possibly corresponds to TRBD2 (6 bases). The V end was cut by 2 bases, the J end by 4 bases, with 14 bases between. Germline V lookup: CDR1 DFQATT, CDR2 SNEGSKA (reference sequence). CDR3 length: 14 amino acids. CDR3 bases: TGCAGTGCTAGAATCGTTCTGGGAGGAGAGACCCAGTACTTC. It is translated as CSARIVLGGETQYF.

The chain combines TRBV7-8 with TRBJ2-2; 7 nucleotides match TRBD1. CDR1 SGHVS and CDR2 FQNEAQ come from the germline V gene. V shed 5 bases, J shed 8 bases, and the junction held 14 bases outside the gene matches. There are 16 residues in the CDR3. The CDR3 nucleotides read TGTGCCAGCAGCAATATAGGACAGGTGGATTCTGGGGAGCTGTTTTTT. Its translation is CASSNIGQVDSGELFF.

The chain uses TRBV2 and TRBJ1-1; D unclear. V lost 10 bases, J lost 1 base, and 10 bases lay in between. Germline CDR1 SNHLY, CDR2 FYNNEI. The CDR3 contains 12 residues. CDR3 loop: CATPRGNTEAFF. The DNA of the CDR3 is TGTGCCACCCCCCGCGGGAACACTGAAGCTTTCTTT.

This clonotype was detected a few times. CDR3 bases: TGTGCCAGCAGTTCCCCAATCGCGGGGAAGCGGGGGGAAACAGATACGCAGTATTTT. This sequence encodes CASSSPIAGKRGETDTQYF. The V call is TRBV28, the J call TRBJ2-3, with 9 bases aligning to TRBD2. Germline V lookup: CDR1 MDHEN, CDR2 SYDVKM. V gave up 4 bases and J gave up 3 bases; unmatched junction bases: 17. CDR3 length: 19 amino acids.

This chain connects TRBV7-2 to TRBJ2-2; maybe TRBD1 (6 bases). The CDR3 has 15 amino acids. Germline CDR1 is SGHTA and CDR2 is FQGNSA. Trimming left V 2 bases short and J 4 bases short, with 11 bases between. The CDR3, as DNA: TGTGCCAGCAGCTTATGGGGGCTAGGCACCGGGGAGCTGTTTTTT. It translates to CASSLWGLGTGELFF.

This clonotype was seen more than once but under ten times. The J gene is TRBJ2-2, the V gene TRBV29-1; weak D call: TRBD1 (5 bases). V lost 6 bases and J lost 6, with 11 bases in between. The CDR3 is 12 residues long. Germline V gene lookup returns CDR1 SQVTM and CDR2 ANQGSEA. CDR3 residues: CSVLDRSGELFF. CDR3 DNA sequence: TGCAGCGTCCTAGACAGATCCGGGGAGCTGTTTTTT.

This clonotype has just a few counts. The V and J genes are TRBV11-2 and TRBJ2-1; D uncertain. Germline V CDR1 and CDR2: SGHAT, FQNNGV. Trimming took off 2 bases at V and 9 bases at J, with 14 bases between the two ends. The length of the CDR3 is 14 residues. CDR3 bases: TGTGCCAGCAGCTTATCAGTAGTAGTCGGTGAGCAGTTCTTC. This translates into CASSLSVVVGEQFF. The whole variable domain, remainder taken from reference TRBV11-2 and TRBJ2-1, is EAGVAQSPRYKIIEKRQSVAFWCNPISGHATLYWYQQILGQGPKLLIQFQNNGVVDDSQLPKDRFSAERLKGVDSTLKIQPAKLEDSAVYLCASSLSVVVGEQFFGPGTRLTVL.

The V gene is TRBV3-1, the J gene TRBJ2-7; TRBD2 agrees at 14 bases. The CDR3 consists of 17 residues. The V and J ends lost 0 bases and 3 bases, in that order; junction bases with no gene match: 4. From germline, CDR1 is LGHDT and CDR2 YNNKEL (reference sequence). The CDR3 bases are TGTGCCAGCAGCCAAGATCAGGGACTAGCGGGGGACTACGAGCAGTACTTC. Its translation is CASSQDQGLAGDYEQYF.

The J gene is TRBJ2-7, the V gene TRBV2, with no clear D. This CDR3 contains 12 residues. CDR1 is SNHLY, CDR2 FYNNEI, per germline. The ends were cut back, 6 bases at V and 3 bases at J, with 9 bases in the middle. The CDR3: CASRDIIYEQYF. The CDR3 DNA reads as TGTGCCAGCAGAGACATTATCTACGAGCAGTACTTC.

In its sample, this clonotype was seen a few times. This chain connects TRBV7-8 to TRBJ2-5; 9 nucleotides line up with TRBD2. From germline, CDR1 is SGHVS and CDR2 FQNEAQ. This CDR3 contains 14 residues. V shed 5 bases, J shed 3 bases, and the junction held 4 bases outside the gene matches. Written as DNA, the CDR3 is TGTGCCAGCAGCACTAGACTAGCGGAAGAGACCCAGTACTTC. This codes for CASSTRLAEETQYF.

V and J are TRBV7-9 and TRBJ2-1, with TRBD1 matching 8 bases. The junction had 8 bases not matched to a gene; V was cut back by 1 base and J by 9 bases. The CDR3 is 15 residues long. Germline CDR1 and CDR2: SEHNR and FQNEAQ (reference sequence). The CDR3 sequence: CASSLVRTGISEQFF. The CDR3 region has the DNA TGTGCCAGCAGCTTAGTTCGGACAGGGATCTCTGAGCAGTTCTTC. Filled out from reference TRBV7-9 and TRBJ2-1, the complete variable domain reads DTGVSQNPRHKITKRGQNVTFRCDPISEHNRLYWYRQTLGQGPEFLTYFQNEAQLEKSRLLSDRFSAERPKGSFSTLEIQRTEQGDSAMYLCASSLVRTGISEQFFGPGTRLTVL.

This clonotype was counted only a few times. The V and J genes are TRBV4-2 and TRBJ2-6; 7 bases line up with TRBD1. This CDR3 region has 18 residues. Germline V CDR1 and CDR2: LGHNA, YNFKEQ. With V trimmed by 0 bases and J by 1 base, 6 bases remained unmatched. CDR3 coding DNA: TGTGCCAGCAGCCAAGAAGAAACAGGGGAATCTGGGGCCAACGTCCTGACTTTC. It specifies CASSQEETGESGANVLTF.

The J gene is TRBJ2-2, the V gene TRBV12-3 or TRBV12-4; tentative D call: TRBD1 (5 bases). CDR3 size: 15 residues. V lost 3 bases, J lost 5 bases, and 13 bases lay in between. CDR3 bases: TGTGCCAGCAGTTTGGAAGGGGCTAAGACCGGGGAGCTGTTTTTT. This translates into CASSLEGAKTGELFF.

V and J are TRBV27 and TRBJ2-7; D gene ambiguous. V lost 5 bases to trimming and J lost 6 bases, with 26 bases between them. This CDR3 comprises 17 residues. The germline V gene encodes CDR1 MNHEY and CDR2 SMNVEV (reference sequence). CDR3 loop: CASSPTLGSSFPLEQYF. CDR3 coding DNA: TGTGCCAGCAGTCCGACCTTAGGCAGCTCCTTCCCTCTCGAGCAGTACTTC.

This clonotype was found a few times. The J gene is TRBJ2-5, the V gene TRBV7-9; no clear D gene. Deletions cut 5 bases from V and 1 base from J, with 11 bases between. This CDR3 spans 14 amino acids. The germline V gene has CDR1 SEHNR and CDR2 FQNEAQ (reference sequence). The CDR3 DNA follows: TGTGCCAGCAGCCCGGTGTCCCTCCAAGAGACCCAGTACTTC. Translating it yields CASSPVSLQETQYF.

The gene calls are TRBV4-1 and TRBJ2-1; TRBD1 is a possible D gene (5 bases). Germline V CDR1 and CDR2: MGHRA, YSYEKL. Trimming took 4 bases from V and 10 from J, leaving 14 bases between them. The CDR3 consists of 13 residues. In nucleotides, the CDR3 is TGCGCCAGCAGCCCCAAAGGGGCCTCCGAGCAGTTCTTC. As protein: CASSPKGASEQFF.

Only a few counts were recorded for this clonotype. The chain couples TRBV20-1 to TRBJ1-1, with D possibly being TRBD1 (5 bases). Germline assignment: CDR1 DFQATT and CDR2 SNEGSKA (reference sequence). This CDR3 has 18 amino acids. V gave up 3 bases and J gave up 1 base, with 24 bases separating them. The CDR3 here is CSARWAGLAYYGNTEAFF. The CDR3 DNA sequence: TGCAGTGCTAGGTGGGCAGGGCTGGCCTACTACGGGAACACTGAAGCTTTCTTT.

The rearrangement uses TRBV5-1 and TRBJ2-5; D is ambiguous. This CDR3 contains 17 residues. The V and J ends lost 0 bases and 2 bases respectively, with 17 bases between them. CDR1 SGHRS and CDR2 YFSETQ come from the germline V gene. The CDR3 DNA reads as TGCGCCAGCAGCTTGGCCCTTTTAGGCCAGCCACAAGAGACCCAGTACTTC. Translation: CASSLALLGQPQETQYF.

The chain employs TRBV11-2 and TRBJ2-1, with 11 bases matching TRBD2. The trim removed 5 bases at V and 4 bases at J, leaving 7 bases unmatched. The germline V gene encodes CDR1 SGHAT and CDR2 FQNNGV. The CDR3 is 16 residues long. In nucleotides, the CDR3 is TGTGCCAGCAGCCGACTACTAGCGGGGGCTTACAATGAGCAGTTCTTC. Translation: CASSRLLAGAYNEQFF. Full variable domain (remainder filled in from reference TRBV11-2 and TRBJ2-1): EAGVAQSPRYKIIEKRQSVAFWCNPISGHATLYWYQQILGQGPKLLIQFQNNGVVDDSQLPKDRFSAERLKGVDSTLKIQPAKLEDSAVYLCASSRLLAGAYNEQFFGPGTRLTVL.

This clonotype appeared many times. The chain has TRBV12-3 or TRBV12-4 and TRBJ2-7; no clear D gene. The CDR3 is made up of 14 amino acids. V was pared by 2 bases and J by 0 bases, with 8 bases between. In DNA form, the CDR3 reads TGTGCCAGCAGTTTACACCCGAGCTCCTACGAGCAGTACTTC. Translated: CASSLHPSSYEQYF.

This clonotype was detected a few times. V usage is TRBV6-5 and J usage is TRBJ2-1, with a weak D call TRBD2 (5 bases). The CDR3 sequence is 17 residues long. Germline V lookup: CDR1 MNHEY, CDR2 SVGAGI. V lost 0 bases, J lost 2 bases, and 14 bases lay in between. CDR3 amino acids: CASSYSIAGITYNEQFF. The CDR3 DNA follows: TGTGCCAGCAGTTACTCGATTGCGGGTATAACCTACAATGAGCAGTTCTTC.

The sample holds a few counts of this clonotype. This CDR3 reads CASSSQGLADYEQYF. The CDR3, as DNA: TGTGCCAGCAGCTCCCAGGGACTAGCTGACTACGAGCAGTACTTC. The gene calls are TRBV7-9 and TRBJ2-7, with 9 bases that match TRBD2. The J segment lost 3 bases and the V segment lost 4 bases, leaving 7 bases of the junction unmatched. The CDR3 has 15 residues. Looked up from germline, CDR1 is SEHNR and CDR2 is FQNEAQ (reference sequence).

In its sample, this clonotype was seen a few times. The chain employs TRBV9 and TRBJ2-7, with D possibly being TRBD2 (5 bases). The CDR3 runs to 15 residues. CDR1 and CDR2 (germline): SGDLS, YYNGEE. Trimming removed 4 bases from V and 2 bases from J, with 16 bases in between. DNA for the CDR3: TGTGCCAGCAGCCCTGGACTCTACGGCACCTACGAGCAGTACTTC. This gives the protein CASSPGLYGTYEQYF. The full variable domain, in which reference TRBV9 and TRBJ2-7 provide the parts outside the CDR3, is DSGVTQTPKHLITATGQRVTLRCSPRSGDLSVYWYQQSLDQGLQFLIQYYNGEERAKGNILERFSAQQFPDLHSELNLSSLELGDSALYFCASSPGLYGTYEQYFGPGTRLTVT.

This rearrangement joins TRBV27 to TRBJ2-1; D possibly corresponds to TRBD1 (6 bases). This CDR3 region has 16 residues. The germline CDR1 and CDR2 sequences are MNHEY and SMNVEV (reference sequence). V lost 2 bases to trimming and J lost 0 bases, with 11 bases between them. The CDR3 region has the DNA TGTGCCAGCAGTTTAGACAGGACCTACTCCTACAATGAGCAGTTCTTC. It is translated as CASSLDRTYSYNEQFF.

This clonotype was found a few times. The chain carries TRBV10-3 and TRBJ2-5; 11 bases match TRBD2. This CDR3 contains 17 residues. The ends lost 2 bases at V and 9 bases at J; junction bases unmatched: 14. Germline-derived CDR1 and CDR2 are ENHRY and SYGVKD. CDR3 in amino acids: CAISEPSGGILPGAQYF. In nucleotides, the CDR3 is TGTGCCATCAGTGAGCCTAGCGGGGGGATCCTGCCGGGGGCCCAGTACTTC.

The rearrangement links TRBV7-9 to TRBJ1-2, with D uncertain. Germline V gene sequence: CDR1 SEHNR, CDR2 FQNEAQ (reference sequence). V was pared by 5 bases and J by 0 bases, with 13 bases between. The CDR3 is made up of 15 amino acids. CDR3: CASSRGPAANYGYTF. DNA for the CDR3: TGTGCCAGCAGCCGCGGACCAGCAGCTAACTATGGCTACACCTTC.

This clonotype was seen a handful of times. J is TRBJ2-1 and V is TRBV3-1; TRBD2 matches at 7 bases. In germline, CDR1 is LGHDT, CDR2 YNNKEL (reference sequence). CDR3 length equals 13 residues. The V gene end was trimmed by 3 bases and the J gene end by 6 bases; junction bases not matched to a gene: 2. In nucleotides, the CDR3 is TGTGCCAGCAGCCAGGGGAGGGGCAATGAGCAGTTCTTC. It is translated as CASSQGRGNEQFF.

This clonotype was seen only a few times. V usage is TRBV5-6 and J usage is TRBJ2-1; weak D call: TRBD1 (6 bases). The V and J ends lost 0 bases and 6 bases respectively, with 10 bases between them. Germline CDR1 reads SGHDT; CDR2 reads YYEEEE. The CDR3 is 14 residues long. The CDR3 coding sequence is TGTGCCAGCAGCTTGGCCGGACAGATCAATGAGCAGTTCTTC. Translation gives CASSLAGQINEQFF. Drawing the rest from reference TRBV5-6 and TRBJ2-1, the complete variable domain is DAGVTQSPTHLIKTRGQQVTLRCSPKSGHDTVSWYQQALGQGPQFIFQYYEEEERQRGNFPDRFSGHQFPNYSSELNVNALLLGDSALYLCASSLAGQINEQFFGPGTRLTVL.